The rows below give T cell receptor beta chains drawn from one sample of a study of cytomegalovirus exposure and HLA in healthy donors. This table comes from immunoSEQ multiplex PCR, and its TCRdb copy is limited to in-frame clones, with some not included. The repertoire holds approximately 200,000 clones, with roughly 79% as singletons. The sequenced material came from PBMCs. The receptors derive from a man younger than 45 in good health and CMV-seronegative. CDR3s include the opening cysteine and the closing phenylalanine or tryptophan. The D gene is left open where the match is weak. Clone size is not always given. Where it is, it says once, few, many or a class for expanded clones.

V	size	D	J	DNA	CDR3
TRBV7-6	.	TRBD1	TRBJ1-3	TGTGCCAGCAGAAAGACCACAGGGGGCCCTGGTAATGGAAACACCATATATTTT	CASRKTTGGPGNGNTIYF
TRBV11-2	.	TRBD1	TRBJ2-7	TGTGCCAGCAGCTCGCCAGGGACAGGGTTGTTTTACGAGCAGTACTTC	CASSSPGTGLFYEQYF
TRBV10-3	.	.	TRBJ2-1	TGTGCCATCCATAGCGCCACGCAGGACTACAATGAGCAGTTCTTC	CAIHSATQDYNEQFF
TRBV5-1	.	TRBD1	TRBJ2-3	TGCGCCAGCAGCTTGTATGTCGGGACAGGGGGAATAACTAGCACAGATACGCAGTATTTT	CASSLYVGTGGITSTDTQYF
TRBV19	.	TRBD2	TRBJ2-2	TGTGCCAGTAGTACACGTAGCGGGGCCACCGGGGAGCTGTTTTTT	CASSTRSGATGELFF
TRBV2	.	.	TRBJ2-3	TGTGCCAGGACAGGGAGGGATACGCAGTATTTT	CARTGRDTQYF
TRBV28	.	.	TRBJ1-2	TGTGCCAGCAGTCCCGCCGGGGAGGGCAAAATCTATGGCTACACCTTC	CASSPAGEGKIYGYTF
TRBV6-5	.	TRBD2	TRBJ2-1	TGTGCCAGCAGTTTTCTAGCGGGAGCCCTCTACAATGAGCAGTTCTTC	CASSFLAGALYNEQFF
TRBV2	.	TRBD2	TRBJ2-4	TGTGCCAGCAGTTTGCTAGCGGAAGAAAACATTCAGTACTTC	CASSLLAEENIQYF
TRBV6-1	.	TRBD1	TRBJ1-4	TGTGCCTGCCTCCGGGACAGGGCGGATTTATGGTTTTTT	CACLRDRADLWFF
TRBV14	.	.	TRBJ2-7	TGTGCCAGCAGCCAAGATCTTGAACAGGGAAGGCGCGAGCAGTACTTC	CASSQDLEQGRREQYF
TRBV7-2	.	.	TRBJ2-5	TGTGCCAGCACCCAGGGGTCAACCCAAGAGACCCAGTACTTC	CASTQGSTQETQYF
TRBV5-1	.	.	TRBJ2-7	TGCGCCAGCAGCTTGAAGGGAGACTACGAGCAGTACTTC	CASSLKGDYEQYF
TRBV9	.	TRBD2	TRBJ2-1	TGTGCCAGCAGCGTAGCTGTACTAGCGGGAGACAATGAGCAGTTCTTC	CASSVAVLAGDNEQFF
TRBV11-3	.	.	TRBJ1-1	TGTGCCAGCAGCTTAAAAGGAGGCACTGAAGCTTTCTTT	CASSLKGGTEAFF
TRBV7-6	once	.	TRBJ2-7	TGTGCCAGCAGCCCAGACGCAGGGGAAGGCGAGCAGTACTTC	CASSPDAGEGEQYF
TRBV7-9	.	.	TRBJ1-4	TGTGCCAGCAGCCAACGACAGACGGCTAATGAAAAACTGTTTTTT	CASSQRQTANEKLFF
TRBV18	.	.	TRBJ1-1	TGTGCCAGCTCCCCTTTTTCTTCTGAAGCTTTCTTT	CASSPFSSEAFF
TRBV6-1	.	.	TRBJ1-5	TGTGCCAGCAGGCAAGAGAATAGCAATCAGCCCCAGCATTTT	CASRQENSNQPQHF
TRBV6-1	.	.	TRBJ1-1	TGTGCCAGCAAATCAGGGGTGAGTTACACTGAAGCTTTCTTT	CASKSGVSYTEAFF
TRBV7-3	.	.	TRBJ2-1	TGTGCCAGCAGTGCCGATGGAGCCCGCTCCTACAATGAGCAGTTCTTC	CASSADGARSYNEQFF
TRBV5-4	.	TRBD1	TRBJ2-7	TGTGCCAGCACTGACAGGGGGAGTGAGCAGTACTTC	CASTDRGSEQYF
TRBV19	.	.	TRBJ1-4	TGTGCCGCCGGGACACCGACCCGTCCGGCTAATGAAAAACTGTTTTTT	CAAGTPTRPANEKLFF
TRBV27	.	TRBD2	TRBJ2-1	TGTGCCAGCAGTCTTCCGGGACTAGCGGGGTACAATGAGCAGTTCTTC	CASSLPGLAGYNEQFF
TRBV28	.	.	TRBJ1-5	TGTGCCAGCAGTCCCCGACAGAACAATCAGCCCCAGCATTTT	CASSPRQNNQPQHF
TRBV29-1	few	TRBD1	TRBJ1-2	TGCAGCGTCCGACAGGGGGCGTGGGGCTACACCTTC	CSVRQGAWGYTF
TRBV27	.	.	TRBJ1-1	TGTGCCAGCAGTCCAAACACAGGGATGCTGGCTTTCTTT	CASSPNTGMLAFF
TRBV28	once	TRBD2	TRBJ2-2	TGTGCCAGCAGTTCGCCAGCGGGAGTAGGAACCGGGGAGCTGTTTTTT	CASSSPAGVGTGELFF
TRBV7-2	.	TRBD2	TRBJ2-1	TGTGCGAGCTCAGGGCTAGCGGGGCGGCTGGAGCAGTTCTTC	CASSGLAGRLEQFF
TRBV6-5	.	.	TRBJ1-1	TGTGCCAGCAGTCACAGGGAGAACACTGAAGCTTTCTTT	CASSHRENTEAFF
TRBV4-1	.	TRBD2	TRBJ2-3	TGCGCCAGCAGCCAAGAATCGGCGGGAGGGCGCACAGATACGCAGTATTTT	CASSQESAGGRTDTQYF
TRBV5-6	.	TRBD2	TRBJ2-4	TGTGCCAGCAGCCCCCGTCGGGGGGTTCCAGCCAAAAACATTCAGTACTTC	CASSPRRGVPAKNIQYF
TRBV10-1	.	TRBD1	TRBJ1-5	TGCGCCAGCAGTAAGAACAGGGGGTACGACGGCAATCAGCCCCAGCATTTT	CASSKNRGYDGNQPQHF
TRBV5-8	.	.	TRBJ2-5	TGTGCCAGCAGCTTGGGTGTAGCGTGGCAGAACTCGGAGACCCAGTACTTC	CASSLGVAWQNSETQYF
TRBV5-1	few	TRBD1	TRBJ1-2	TGCGCCAGTGGACAGGGCAGGAACTATGGCTACACCTTC	CASGQGRNYGYTF
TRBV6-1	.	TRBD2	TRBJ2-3	TGTGCCAGCACAGCCGGGGGGGCCTCGGATACGCAGTATTTT	CASTAGGASDTQYF
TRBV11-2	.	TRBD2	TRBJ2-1	TGTGCCAGCAGCTTAGTTGTCGGGACTAGCGTCACCGGGGGGCAGTTCTTC	CASSLVVGTSVTGGQFF
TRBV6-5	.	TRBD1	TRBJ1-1	TGTGCCAGCAGTAAACTACTCAGGGGGCTCACTGAAGCTTTCTTT	CASSKLLRGLTEAFF
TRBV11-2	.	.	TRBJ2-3	TGTGCCAGCAGCTTAGGGGGGGCAGATACGCAGTATTTT	CASSLGGADTQYF
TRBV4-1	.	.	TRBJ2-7	TGCGCCAGCAGCCAACCCACTAGCTCCTACGAGCAGTACTTC	CASSQPTSSYEQYF